Listed below are T cell receptor beta chains from one sample, sequenced in a study of Ad26.COV2.S vaccination and SARS-CoV-2 variants. TCRdb's copy holds only in-frame clones and misses some; the assay was immunoSEQ multiplex PCR. The table includes 400,000 to 500,000 clones, 89% detected once. The starting material was peripheral blood, obtained in a trial of Ad26.COV2.S vaccine versus placebo. Source of these receptors: a person aged 18-65 years who received the Ad26.COV2.S COVID-19 vaccine or a placebo. CDR3s include the opening cysteine and the closing phenylalanine or tryptophan. D genes are given only for firm matches. Not every row has a clone size; where given, it reads once, few, many or a size class.

cdr3_length | j_call | v_call | d_call | clone_size | cdr3_aa | cdr3_nt
18 | TRBJ2-1 | TRBV11-3 | TRBD2 | once | CASSYFFRSGRAVNEQFF | TGTGCCAGCAGCTACTTCTTCCGTAGCGGGAGGGCCGTGAATGAGCAGTTCTTC
16 | TRBJ2-3 | TRBV28 | TRBD1 | once | CASSPGQGVRADTQYF | TGTGCCAGCAGTCCCGGACAGGGAGTAAGGGCAGATACGCAGTATTTT
17 | TRBJ2-2 | TRBV5-4 | TRBD2 | - | CASSPHPGGADTGELFF | TGTGCCAGCAGCCCACATCCCGGGGGGGCGGACACCGGGGAGCTGTTTTTT
16 | TRBJ1-2 | TRBV3-1/TRBV3-2 | - | - | CASSHGWSSTNYGYTF | TGTGCCAGCAGCCATGGTTGGAGTAGTACTAACTATGGCTACACCTTC
13 | TRBJ2-7 | TRBV28 | TRBD1 | few | CASSPGQGIEQYF | TGTGCCAGCAGTCCCGGACAGGGGATCGAGCAGTACTTC
15 | TRBJ2-1 | TRBV9 | TRBD1 | - | CASSGPRTGKNEQFF | TGTGCCAGCAGCGGACCTAGGACAGGGAAGAATGAGCAGTTCTTC
13 | TRBJ1-1 | TRBV2 | - | once | CASRIRQNTEAFF | TGTGCCAGCAGGATCCGACAGAACACTGAAGCTTTCTTT
14 | TRBJ2-5 | TRBV5-1 | - | - | CASSLSALQETQYF | TGCGCCAGCAGCTTGTCGGCACTTCAAGAGACCCAGTACTTC
17 | TRBJ2-7 | TRBV4-1 | - | - | CASSQMQWQGVSGEQYF | TGCGCCAGCAGCCAGATGCAGTGGCAGGGAGTTTCGGGCGAGCAGTACTTC
13 | TRBJ1-5 | TRBV7-2 | - | - | CASSYREGQPQHF | TGTGCCAGCAGTTACAGGGAAGGTCAGCCCCAGCATTTT
13 | TRBJ2-1 | TRBV15 | TRBD2 | - | CAARGGAPNEQFF | TGTGCCGCTCGCGGGGGGGCTCCCAATGAGCAGTTCTTC
20 | TRBJ2-3 | TRBV24-1 | - | - | CATSDFLDPTGTLGTDTQYF | TGTGCCACCAGTGATTTCCTGGATCCTACAGGGACGCTGGGCACAGATACGCAGTATTTT
12 | TRBJ1-6 | TRBV7-2 | - | - | CASSLEGSPLHF | TGTGCCAGCAGCTTAGAGGGGTCACCCCTCCACTTT
14 | TRBJ2-3 | TRBV7-2 | TRBD2 | - | CASSSRDYTDTQYF | TGTGCCAGCAGCTCCCGGGACTACACAGATACGCAGTATTTT
14 | TRBJ1-4 | TRBV19 | TRBD1 | - | CASRRTGINEKLFF | TGTGCCAGTAGGAGGACAGGGATTAATGAAAAACTGTTTTTT
13 | TRBJ1-2 | TRBV5-1 | TRBD1 | - | CASSVGQVDGYTF | TGCGCCAGCAGCGTGGGACAGGTAGATGGCTACACCTTC
12 | TRBJ2-1 | TRBV5-6 | - | - | CASGQVYNEQFF | TGTGCCAGCGGCCAAGTCTACAATGAGCAGTTCTTC
16 | TRBJ2-3 | TRBV28 | TRBD2 | - | CASSFSLSGATDTQYF | TGTGCCAGCAGTTTTTCCCTTAGCGGGGCCACAGATACGCAGTATTTT
16 | TRBJ2-3 | TRBV11-3 | TRBD2 | - | CASSRSGGAGADTQYF | TGTGCCAGCAGCAGGAGCGGGGGGGCGGGCGCAGATACGCAGTATTTT
13 | TRBJ1-5 | TRBV5-1 | - | - | CASSLGSGQPQHF | TGCGCCAGCAGCTTGGGCTCGGGTCAGCCCCAGCATTTT
17 | TRBJ2-1 | TRBV12-5 | TRBD2 | - | CASGLVFELAGYNEQFF | TGTGCTAGTGGTTTGGTTTTCGAACTAGCGGGGTACAATGAGCAGTTCTTC
13 | TRBJ2-3 | TRBV7-2 | TRBD1 | - | CASSSQGVDTQYF | TGTGCCAGCAGCTCCCAGGGGGTGGATACGCAGTATTTT
16 | TRBJ2-6 | TRBV11-2 | - | - | CASSLVFTPGANVLTF | TGTGCCAGCAGCTTAGTCTTCACCCCTGGGGCCAACGTCCTGACTTTC
13 | TRBJ1-2 | TRBV5-6 | - | - | CASSFGQYYGYTF | TGTGCCAGCAGCTTCGGACAGTACTATGGCTACACCTTC
18 | TRBJ2-1 | TRBV7-8 | - | - | CASSPPLFGSDHYNEQFF | TGTGCCAGCAGCCCCCCTCTTTTCGGGAGCGACCATTACAATGAGCAGTTCTTC
11 | TRBJ2-5 | TRBV10-3 | - | - | CAISYQETQYF | TGTGCCATCAGCTACCAAGAGACCCAGTACTTC
13 | TRBJ1-5 | TRBV10-3 | - | - | CAISGGGNQPQHF | TGTGCCATCAGTGGAGGGGGGAATCAGCCCCAGCATTTT
14 | TRBJ1-2 | TRBV27 | TRBD1 | - | CASSSGGADYGYTF | TGTGCCAGCAGCTCAGGGGGCGCCGACTATGGCTACACCTTC
15 | TRBJ2-3 | TRBV5-8 | - | - | CASGPRGDITDTQYF | TGTGCCAGCGGCCCCCGAGGGGATATCACAGATACGCAGTATTTT
15 | TRBJ2-5 | TRBV5-4 | TRBD2 | - | CASSLPSGIQETQYF | TGTGCCAGCAGCTTGCCTAGCGGGATCCAAGAGACCCAGTACTTC
11 | TRBJ2-3 | TRBV20-1 | - | - | CSASWEDTQYF | TGCAGTGCTAGTTGGGAAGATACGCAGTATTTT
13 | TRBJ1-5 | TRBV18 | - | - | CASSPLSNQPQHF | TGTGCCAGCTCACCACTTAGCAATCAGCCCCAGCATTTT
14 | TRBJ2-2 | TRBV5-5 | - | - | CASSLTSHTGELFF | TGTGCCAGCAGCTTGACTAGCCACACCGGGGAGCTGTTTTTT
14 | TRBJ2-1 | TRBV2 | - | once | CASSDPGHTNEQFF | TGTGCCAGCAGTGATCCCGGGCACACCAATGAGCAGTTCTTC
16 | TRBJ2-3 | TRBV7-3 | TRBD2 | - | CASSFDGGRATDTQYF | TGTGCCAGCAGCTTTGACGGCGGGAGGGCGACAGATACGCAGTATTTT
18 | TRBJ1-6 | TRBV4-3 | - | - | CASSQDLRASSYNSPLHF | TGCGCCAGCAGCCAAGATCTCCGGGCATCGTCCTATAATTCACCCCTCCACTTT
15 | TRBJ2-1 | TRBV5-1 | - | - | CASSPTRAQHNEQFF | TGCGCCAGCAGCCCGACACGTGCTCAGCACAATGAGCAGTTCTTC
15 | TRBJ2-1 | TRBV7-2 | TRBD2 | - | CASSFTLAAYNEQFF | TGTGCCAGCAGCTTTACTCTAGCGGCCTACAATGAGCAGTTCTTC
13 | TRBJ1-1 | TRBV30 | - | - | CASQAGGNTEAFF | TGTGCCTCACAGGCGGGGGGAAACACTGAAGCTTTCTTT
15 | TRBJ1-2 | TRBV14 | TRBD1 | - | CASSQVWDRDRGYTF | TGTGCCAGCAGCCAAGTTTGGGACAGGGACCGGGGCTACACCTTC
11 | TRBJ2-3 | TRBV27 | - | - | CASSNTDTQYF | TGTGCCAGCAGTAACACAGATACGCAGTATTTT
12 | TRBJ1-2 | TRBV29-1 | - | - | CSVGSPSYGYTF | TGCAGCGTTGGTTCTCCCTCCTATGGCTACACCTTC
15 | TRBJ1-6 | TRBV7-6 | - | - | CASSMTGTSNSPLHF | TGTGCCAGCAGCATGACAGGAACCTCTAATTCACCCCTCCACTTT
14 | TRBJ1-1 | TRBV7-9 | - | - | CASSSGQPNTEAFF | TGTGCCAGCAGCTCCGGACAGCCGAACACTGAAGCTTTCTTT
12 | TRBJ2-5 | TRBV3-1/TRBV3-2 | - | - | CASSLTRETQYF | TGTGCCAGCAGCCTAACTAGGGAGACCCAGTACTTC
14 | TRBJ2-3 | TRBV6-4 | TRBD2 | - | CASSELAGADTQYF | TGTGCCAGCAGTGAACTAGCGGGAGCAGATACGCAGTATTTT
17 | TRBJ2-1 | TRBV15 | - | - | CATSRDLGPPTYNEQFF | TGTGCCACCAGCAGAGATTTGGGACCCCCCACCTACAATGAGCAGTTCTTC
15 | TRBJ1-4 | TRBV4-3 | - | - | CASSQHVGVGEKLFF | TGCGCCAGCAGCCAACACGTTGGGGTCGGGGAAAAACTGTTTTTT
14 | TRBJ2-5 | TRBV9 | - | - | CASSVDWAGETQYF | TGTGCCAGCAGCGTAGACTGGGCAGGGGAGACCCAGTACTTC
16 | TRBJ1-1 | TRBV2 | - | - | CASSDVTPRAGTEAFF | TGTGCCAGCAGTGATGTAACACCGAGGGCTGGGACTGAAGCTTTCTTT
12 | TRBJ2-5 | TRBV7-2 | - | - | CASSFSIETQYF | TGTGCCAGCAGCTTCAGCATAGAGACCCAGTACTTC
17 | TRBJ2-1 | TRBV7-8 | - | - | CASSSGPGTGTYNEQFF | TGTGCCAGCAGCTCGGGGCCGGGGACGGGGACCTACAATGAGCAGTTCTTC
14 | TRBJ1-1 | TRBV18 | - | - | CASSKGRLNTEAFF | TGTGCCAGCTCAAAGGGACGGTTGAACACTGAAGCTTTCTTT
13 | TRBJ1-3 | TRBV6-9 | - | once | CASRTGSGNTIYF | TGTGCCAGCAGAACAGGGTCAGGAAACACCATATATTTT
15 | TRBJ1-1 | TRBV5-4 | - | - | CASSLYRQLNTEAFF | TGTGCCAGCAGCTTGTACCGGCAATTGAACACTGAAGCTTTCTTT